The 10 T cell receptor beta chains given below trace back to one sample, sequenced in a study of regulatory T cells in long-lasting Graves disease. Time point meaning: persistent/refractory GD, antithyroid drugs over 5 years with positive TRAb. Extracted PBMC RNA gave rise to the TCR library. Arm-PCR of CDR3 regions and iRepertoire HTBI primers were used to build TCR beta libraries. Using its own MiXCR run on the multiplex PCR reads, TCRdb lists one record per CDR3 protein. Found here are some 370,000 distinct CDR3 sequences, 20% to 25% of them singletons; the top ten hold about 29%. The source was peripheral blood mononuclear cells (PBMCs), collected when the disease was refractory, from a patient treated with antithyroid drugs. The receptors shown here come from a woman aged 40-49 years with Graves disease.

This chain uses TRBV6-2 or TRBV6-3 with TRBJ1-5; no clear D gene. In germline, CDR1 is MNHEY, CDR2 SVGEGT. There are 16 residues in the CDR3. Between the trimmed V and J ends, which lost 5 bases and 0 bases, there was a span of 14 bases. Here the CDR3 DNA reads TGTGCCAGCAGTCGGACGGTCGATTATAGCAATCAGCCCCAGCATTTT. Translating it yields CASSRTVDYSNQPQHF.

In its sample, this clonotype was seen many times. The chain links TRBV28 to TRBJ2-7; 13 bases line up with TRBD2. The CDR3 has 16 amino acids. Germline V CDR1 and CDR2: MDHEN, SYDVKM. J lost 0 bases, V lost 6 bases, and 5 bases had no gene match. CDR3 DNA sequence: TGTGCCAGCAGACGGACTAGCGGGAGTTCCTCCTACGAGCAGTACTTC. This sequence encodes CASRRTSGSSSYEQYF.

This clonotype was recorded a few times. The CDR3 region is CASSFGGQQYEQYF. CDR3 nucleotides: TGTGCCAGCAGCTTCGGGGGCCAGCAATACGAGCAGTACTTC. The V call is TRBV13, the J call TRBJ2-7; the D gene could be TRBD1 or TRBD2 (6 bases each). CDR1 and CDR2 (germline): PRHDT, FYEKMQ (reference sequence). The CDR3 consists of 14 residues. Trimming took 3 bases from V and 4 from J, leaving 13 bases between them. The whole variable domain, filled in from reference TRBV13 and TRBJ2-7, reads AAGVIQSPRHLIKEKRETATLKCYPIPRHDTVYWYQQGPGQDPQFLISFYEKMQSDKGSIPDRFSAQQFSDYHSELNMSSLELGDSALYFCASSFGGQQYEQYFGPGTRLTVT.

This clonotype was seen ten or more times. This chain links TRBV28 with TRBJ2-7; TRBD2 is a possible D gene (5 bases). This CDR3 has 14 residues. CDR1 and CDR2 (germline): MDHEN, SYDVKM. Trimming stripped 5 bases from V and 3 bases from J, with 14 bases between. CDR3 protein: CASSLLTGNYEQYF. The CDR3 bases are TGTGCCAGCAGTCTTTTAACCGGGAACTACGAGCAGTACTTC. The full variable domain, its missing parts supplied by reference TRBV28 and TRBJ2-7, is DVKVTQSSRYLVKRTGEKVFLECVQDMDHENMFWYRQDPGLGLRLIYFSYDVKMKEKGDIPEGYSVSREKKERFSLILESASTNQTSMYLCASSLLTGNYEQYFGPGTRLTVT.

The rearrangement links TRBV11-2 to TRBJ1-5, with D hard to call. Per the germline V gene, CDR1 is SGHAT and CDR2 is FQNNGV. Trimming removed 0 bases from V and 0 bases from J, with 6 bases in between. This CDR3 spans 15 amino acids. The CDR3 here is CASSLEHGSNQPQHF. In DNA form, the CDR3 reads TGTGCCAGCAGCTTAGAACACGGTAGCAATCAGCCCCAGCATTTT.

About this clonotype itself: Just one base apart from a much larger clone, this may be a read error. CDR3 DNA: TGTGCCAGCAGCCTCGGGACGGCGAGCTCCTACGGGCAGTACTTC. As protein: CASSLGTASSYGQYF. V is TRBV7-2 and J is TRBJ2-7, with D possibly being TRBD1 or TRBD2 (5 bases each). CDR3 size: 15 residues. Germline V CDR1 and CDR2: SGHTA, FQGNSA.

The rearrangement joins TRBV11-3 to TRBJ2-3, with a weak D call TRBD2 (6 bases). Germline values: CDR1 SGHNT, CDR2 YENEEA. Trimming left V 5 bases short and J 9 bases short, with 12 bases between. The CDR3 consists of 12 residues. CDR3 amino acids: CASSLRSGTQYF. The DNA for the CDR3 is TGTGCCAGCAGCCTGCGGAGCGGGACGCAGTATTTT.

The gene calls are TRBV5-1 and TRBJ2-6; D is unclear. The V end was cut by 0 bases, the J end by 4 bases, with 8 bases between. The CDR3 length is 15 residues. Germline V gene lookup returns CDR1 SGHRS and CDR2 YFSETQ. CDR3 sequence (DNA): TGCGCCAGCAGCTTGGCCGTATCCGGGGCCAACGTCCTGACTTTC. Encoded protein: CASSLAVSGANVLTF.

V gene TRBV19 combines with J gene TRBJ2-3; D perhaps matches TRBD1 (6 bases). Trimming removed 3 bases from V and 4 bases from J, with 8 bases in between. Per the germline V gene, CDR1 is LNHDA and CDR2 is SQIVND (reference sequence). This CDR3 has 13 amino acids. CDR3 DNA: TGTGCCAGTAGTATCAGGGGTGCAGATACGCAGTATTTT. Translating it yields CASSIRGADTQYF.

This clonotype was seen a handful of times. CDR3: CSPLGTLGTEAFF. CDR3 DNA sequence: TGCAGTCCGCTCGGGACACTCGGCACTGAAGCTTTCTTT. The chain links TRBV20-1 to TRBJ1-1; tentatively, D is TRBD1 (6 bases). The length of the CDR3 is 13 residues. V lost 8 bases and J lost 4, with 17 bases in between. CDR1 and CDR2 (germline): DFQATT, SNEGSKA (reference sequence).